This entry describes one T cell receptor (beta chain). Its antigen remains unknown. The data stem from a study of CD8+CD57+ T cells in acquired aplastic anemia. Study-level findings and limits: Researchers report that around 30 CD8+ CDR3 sequences appeared in both patients and controls.

CDR1 and CDR2 from the germline V gene are SGHVS and FQNEAQ. CDR3 length: 17 amino acids. Trimming removed 1 base at V and 10 bases at J, with 23 bases between. CDR3 and TCR beta VDJ profiling relied on genomic DNA as the template. TCRdb passed the reads through MiXCR, listing each CDR3 protein once. Among hundreds of thousands of distinct CDR3 sequences listed, 55% to 75% were seen once. This chain joins TRBV7-8 and TRBJ1-5; D is unclear. The receptor was isolated from a human donor in good health, serving as a control. Specimen: sorted CD4+, CD8+, or CD8+CD57+ T cells (not recorded which) from PBMCs. CDR3: CASSLGGRRTVTDPQHF. The CDR3 DNA sequence: TGTGCCAGCAGCTTAGGGGGTCGGCGAACTGTCACAGATCCCCAGCATTTT. The complete variable domain, with remaining parts taken from reference TRBV7-8 and TRBJ1-5, reads GAGVSQSPRYKVAKRGQDVALRCDPISGHVSLFWYQQALGQGPEFLTYFQNEAQLDKSGLPSDRFFAERPEGSVSTLKIQRTQQEDSAVYLCASSLGGRRTVTDPQHFGDGTRLSIL.